These T cell receptor beta chains were read from a single sample in a study of human T cells and chemical hapten exposure. TCRdb re-derived calls from the RACE reads in MiXCR, one entry per CDR3 protein. The sample lists around 300,000 distinct CDR3 sequences, approximately 5% occurring once. Sequencing used whole blood, obtained in connection with sensitization to the hapten diphenylcyclopropenone (DPC). All receptors come from a young woman with alopecia areata. Some clones in this sample may be carry-over from other donors' samples. CDR3s include the opening cysteine and the closing phenylalanine or tryptophan. Each record gives: clone size, D gene, V gene, J gene, CDR3 DNA, CDR3 protein. The D gene is left open where the match is weak. A row's size may be missing; if present it is once, few, many or a size class.

many	-	TRBV6-5	TRBJ2-7	TGTGCCAGCAGTTACTCGGTACAGGGACCCGAGCAGTACTTC	CASSYSVQGPEQYF
-	-	TRBV18	TRBJ2-7	TGTGCCAGCTCACCACTGGTTTCCGGGCGCGAGCAGTACTTC	CASSPLVSGREQYF
-	-	TRBV7-9	TRBJ1-1	TGTGCCAGCAGCTTAGGGGGACACCAAGGGAACACTGAAGCTTTCTTT	CASSLGGHQGNTEAFF
many	-	TRBV5-1	TRBJ1-1	TGCGCCAGCAGCTTAAGAACCGGCGGCACTGAAGCTTTCTTT	CASSLRTGGTEAFF
many	TRBD1	TRBV4-3	TRBJ1-1	TGCGCCAGCAGCCCTAGTACAGGGACAGGAGCGTCTGAAGCTTTCTTT	CASSPSTGTGASEAFF
few	-	TRBV7-6	TRBJ2-2	TGTGCCAGCAGCTTAGCGCCTACAGGGAATTCCGGGGAGCTGTTTTTT	CASSLAPTGNSGELFF
few	-	TRBV19	TRBJ1-2	TGTGCCAGTAGTACAACTTCAGACGGGGTTGGCTACACCTTC	CASSTTSDGVGYTF
few	TRBD1	TRBV5-5	TRBJ1-4	TGTGCCAGCAGCTCGAGACAGGGCGAGGGAGAAAAACTGTTTTTT	CASSSRQGEGEKLFF
many	-	TRBV29-1	TRBJ2-1	TGCAGCGTTCGTCCCTACAATGAGCAGTTCTTC	CSVRPYNEQFF
few	TRBD2	TRBV4-2	TRBJ2-1	TGTGCCAGCAGCCCAGACTCGGGGGGAAGAAACAATGAGCAGTTCTTC	CASSPDSGGRNNEQFF
many	-	TRBV20-1	TRBJ1-5	TGCAGTGCTAGAGATCACGCGGAGGGGATACATCAGCCCCAGCATTTT	CSARDHAEGIHQPQHF
few	-	TRBV5-4	TRBJ2-1	TGTGCCAGCACCACTTGGGGGAGCTCCTACAATGAGCAGTTCTTC	CASTTWGSSYNEQFF
few	-	TRBV6-5	TRBJ1-3	TGTGCCAGCAGTCGGGGTACGATTTTCGGAAACACCATATATTTT	CASSRGTIFGNTIYF
many	-	TRBV5-1	TRBJ1-5	TGCGCCAGCAGCTGTCCCCCCGGATGGCATTTT	CASSCPPGWHF
-	-	TRBV14	TRBJ2-5	TGTGCCAGCAGCAGACTTCGGGGCGCAGGGGAAGAGACCCAGTACTTC	CASSRLRGAGEETQYF
few	-	TRBV28	TRBJ2-7	TGTGCCAGCAGTTTTCTGCCCAGGGTTCCCTACGAGCAGTACTTC	CASSFLPRVPYEQYF
few	-	TRBV20-1	TRBJ1-5	TGCAGTGCTCACCGGTGGGGGGCCGGTAGCAATCAGCCCCAGCATTTT	CSAHRWGAGSNQPQHF
few	-	TRBV7-8	TRBJ2-5	TGTGCCAGCAGCCCTTTAGGGTACCAAGAGACCCAGTACTTC	CASSPLGYQETQYF
few	TRBD1	TRBV7-9	TRBJ2-5	TGTGCCAGCAGCTTCTACAGGGGGGAGACCCAGTACTTC	CASSFYRGETQYF
many	-	TRBV6-2/TRBV6-3	TRBJ2-1	TGTGCCAGCAGTTACTCGCCAGAGTACAATGAGCAGTTCTTC	CASSYSPEYNEQFF
many	-	TRBV5-1	TRBJ1-1	TGCGCCAGCAGCTCTAGGCCACAGGTAGGCACTGAAGCTTTCTTT	CASSSRPQVGTEAFF
many	-	TRBV20-1	TRBJ2-1	TGCAGTGCTAGAGACGGTCGAGAGCAGTTCTTC	CSARDGREQFF
-	-	TRBV2	TRBJ1-1	TGTGCCAGCCTAGTGTCCCATACTGAAGCTTTCTTT	CASLVSHTEAFF
few	-	TRBV6-2/TRBV6-3	TRBJ1-4	TGTGCCAGCAGTTACTCGGCCAAAAGGGCGGAGGAAAAACTGTTTTTT	CASSYSAKRAEEKLFF
-	-	TRBV15	TRBJ1-2	TGTGCCACCAGCAGAGGGGCAGCCAACTATGGCTACACCTTC	CATSRGAANYGYTF
few	-	TRBV7-9	TRBJ2-6	TGTGCCAGCAGCTTTGCCCTATCCGCTTTTGGGGCCAACGTCCTGACTTTC	CASSFALSAFGANVLTF
many	-	TRBV4-3	TRBJ2-6	TGCGCCAGCAGCCAAGATGAGGTCTCTGGGGCCAACGTCCTGACTTTC	CASSQDEVSGANVLTF
few	-	TRBV7-2	TRBJ2-6	TGTGCCAGCAGCGAAAGAAGGGTGTCTGGGGCCAACGTCCTGACTTTC	CASSERRVSGANVLTF
few	TRBD2	TRBV29-1	TRBJ2-7	TGCAGCGCTGGGACTAGCGTTGAGCAGTACTTC	CSAGTSVEQYF
many	-	TRBV7-6	TRBJ1-1	TGTGCCAGCAGCTTAGCGTCCGGGCCACTGAACACTGAAGCTTTCTTT	CASSLASGPLNTEAFF
few	-	TRBV20-1	TRBJ1-1	TGCAGTGCAGTGGGGCGGAACACTGAAGCTTTCTTT	CSAVGRNTEAFF
many	-	TRBV6-2/TRBV6-3	TRBJ1-5	TGTGCCAGCAGTTTCCCCGGCCCTAATCAGCCCCAGCATTTT	CASSFPGPNQPQHF
many	TRBD1	TRBV15	TRBJ1-2	TGTGCCACCAGCAGAGGGGCCCAGACAGGGACTGGTGGCTACACCTTC	CATSRGAQTGTGGYTF
many	-	TRBV7-6	TRBJ2-1	TGTGCCAGCAGCTTAACGGCAGGGCCAAAGAATGAGCAGTTCTTC	CASSLTAGPKNEQFF
few	TRBD1	TRBV7-2	TRBJ2-2	TGTGCCAGCAGCTTAGTCCAGGGGGCGAGAACCGGGGAGCTGTTTTTT	CASSLVQGARTGELFF
many	TRBD1	TRBV7-3	TRBJ1-6	TGTGCCAGCAGCTTAATAGGACAGGGAGATTCACCCCTCCACTTT	CASSLIGQGDSPLHF
-	-	TRBV12-3/TRBV12-4	TRBJ1-2	TGTGCCAGCAGGAACTCGGCAGGAAACTATGGCTACACCTTC	CASRNSAGNYGYTF
many	-	TRBV27	TRBJ1-6	TGTGCCAGCAGCCAGGGTGGGAATTCACCCCTCCACTTT	CASSQGGNSPLHF
few	TRBD2	TRBV7-3	TRBJ2-3	TGTGCCAGCAGCTTCGGGAGCGGGGGGACTCGCACAGATACGCAGTATTTT	CASSFGSGGTRTDTQYF
many	-	TRBV7-3	TRBJ2-2	TGTGCCAGCAGCCTGTCCGGGGGCCCGAACACCGGGGAGCTGTTTTTT	CASSLSGGPNTGELFF
-	-	TRBV7-9	TRBJ1-5	TGTGCCAGCAGCTTAGTTGGACCTGGTCATCAGCCCCAGCATTTT	CASSLVGPGHQPQHF
-	-	TRBV20-1	TRBJ2-3	TGCAGTGCTCCCTTTGGCGGGGCTAGCACAGATACGCAGTATTTT	CSAPFGGASTDTQYF
few	-	TRBV6-7	TRBJ1-2	TGTGCCAGCAGTTACCCCGACAGTAACTATGGCTACACCTTC	CASSYPDSNYGYTF